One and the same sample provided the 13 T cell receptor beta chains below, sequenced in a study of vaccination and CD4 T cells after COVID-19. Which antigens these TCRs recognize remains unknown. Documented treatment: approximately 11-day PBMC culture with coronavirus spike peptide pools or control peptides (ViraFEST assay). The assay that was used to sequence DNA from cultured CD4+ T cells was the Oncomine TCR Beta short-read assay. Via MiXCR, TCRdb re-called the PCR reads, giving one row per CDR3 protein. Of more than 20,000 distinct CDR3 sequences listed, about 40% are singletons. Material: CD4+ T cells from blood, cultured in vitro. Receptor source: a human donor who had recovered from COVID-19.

CDR3 in DNA: TGTGCCAGCAGTGGTAGCGGCCCAGATACGCAGTATTTT. This encodes CASSGSGPDTQYF. The chain links TRBV2 to TRBJ2-3; a possible D gene is TRBD2 (6 bases). The V gene lost 4 bases and the J gene lost 4 bases, with 9 bases spanning the gap. The germline gives CDR1 SNHLY, CDR2 FYNNEI. CDR3 size: 13 residues.

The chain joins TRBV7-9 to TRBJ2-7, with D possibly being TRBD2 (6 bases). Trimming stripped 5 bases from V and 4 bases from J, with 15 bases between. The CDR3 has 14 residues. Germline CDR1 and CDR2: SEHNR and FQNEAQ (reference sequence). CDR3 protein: CASSQRPGEYEQYF. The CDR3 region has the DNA TGTGCCAGCAGCCAACGCCCGGGAGAGTACGAGCAGTACTTC.

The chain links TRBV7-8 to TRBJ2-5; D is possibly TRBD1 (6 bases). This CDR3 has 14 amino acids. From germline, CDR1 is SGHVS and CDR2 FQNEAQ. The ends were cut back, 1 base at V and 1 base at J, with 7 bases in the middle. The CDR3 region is CASSLGQAQETQYF. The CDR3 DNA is TGTGCCAGCAGCTTAGGACAGGCCCAAGAGACCCAGTACTTC.

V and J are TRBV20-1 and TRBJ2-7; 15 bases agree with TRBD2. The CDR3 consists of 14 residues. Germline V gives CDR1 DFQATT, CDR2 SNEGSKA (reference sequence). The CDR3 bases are TGCAGCGTTCAACCGGGACTAGCGGGAGGCGAGCAGTACTTC. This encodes CSVQPGLAGGEQYF.

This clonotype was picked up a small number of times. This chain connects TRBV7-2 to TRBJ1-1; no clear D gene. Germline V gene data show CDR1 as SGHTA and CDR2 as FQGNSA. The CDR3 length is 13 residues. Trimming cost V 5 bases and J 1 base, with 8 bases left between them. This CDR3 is CASSPRENTEAFF. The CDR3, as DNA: TGTGCCAGCAGCCCGCGGGAGAACACTGAAGCTTTCTTT. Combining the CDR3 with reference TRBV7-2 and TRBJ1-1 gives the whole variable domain GAGVSQSPSNKVTEKGKDVELRCDPISGHTALYWYRQSLGQGLEFLIYFQGNSAPDKSGLPSDRFSAERTGGSVSTLTIQRTQQEDSAVYLCASSPRENTEAFFGQGTRLTVV.

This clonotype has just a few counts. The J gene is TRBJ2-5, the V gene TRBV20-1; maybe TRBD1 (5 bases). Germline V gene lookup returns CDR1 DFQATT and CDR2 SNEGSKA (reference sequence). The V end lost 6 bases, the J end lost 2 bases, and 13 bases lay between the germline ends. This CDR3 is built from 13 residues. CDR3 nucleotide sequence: TGCAGTGCCACCTTCGACAGACAAGAGACCCAGTACTTC. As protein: CSATFDRQETQYF.

This chain's CDR3 is CATSDFSFQGNTGELFF. CDR3 coding DNA: TGTGCCACCAGTGATTTTAGTTTCCAGGGGAACACCGGGGAGCTGTTTTTT. The chain uses TRBV24-1 and TRBJ2-2; TRBD1 is a possible D gene (5 bases). Germline-derived CDR1 and CDR2 are KGHDR and SFDVKD. V was clipped by 1 base and J by 1 base, with 12 bases between them. This CDR3 spans 17 amino acids.

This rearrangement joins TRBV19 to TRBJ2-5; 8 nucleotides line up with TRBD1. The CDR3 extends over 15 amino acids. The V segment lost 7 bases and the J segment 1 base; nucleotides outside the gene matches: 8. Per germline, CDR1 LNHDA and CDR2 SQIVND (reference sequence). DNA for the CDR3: TGTGCCAGTACCAGGACAGGGCCCTCCCAAGAGACCCAGTACTTC. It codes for CASTRTGPSQETQYF.

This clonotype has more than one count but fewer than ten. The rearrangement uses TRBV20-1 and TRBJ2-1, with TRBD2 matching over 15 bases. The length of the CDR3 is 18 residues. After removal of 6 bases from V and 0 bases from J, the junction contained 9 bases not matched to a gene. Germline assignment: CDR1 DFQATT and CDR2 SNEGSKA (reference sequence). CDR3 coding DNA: TGCAGTGCCGGCGGGACTAGCGGGGGGTCGTTCTCCTACAATGAGCAGTTCTTC. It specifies CSAGGTSGGSFSYNEQFF.

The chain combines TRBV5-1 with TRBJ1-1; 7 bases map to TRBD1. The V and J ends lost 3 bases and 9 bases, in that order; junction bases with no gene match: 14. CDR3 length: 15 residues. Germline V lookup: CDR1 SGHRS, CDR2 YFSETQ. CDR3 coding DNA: TGCGCCAGCAGCTCGACTGGGGAACCGGGACAGAAAGCTTTCTTT. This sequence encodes CASSSTGEPGQKAFF.

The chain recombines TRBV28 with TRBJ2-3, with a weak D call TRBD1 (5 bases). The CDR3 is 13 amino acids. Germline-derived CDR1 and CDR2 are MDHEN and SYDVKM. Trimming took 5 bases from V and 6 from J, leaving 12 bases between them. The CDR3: CASSLRVRDTQYF. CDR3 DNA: TGTGCCAGCAGTCTCAGGGTTCGCGATACGCAGTATTTT.

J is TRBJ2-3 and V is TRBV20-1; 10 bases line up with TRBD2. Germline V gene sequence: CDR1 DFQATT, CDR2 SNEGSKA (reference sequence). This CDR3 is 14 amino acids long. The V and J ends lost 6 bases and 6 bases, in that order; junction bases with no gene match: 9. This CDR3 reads CSAHASGRDDTQYF. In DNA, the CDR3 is TGCAGTGCCCACGCTAGCGGGAGAGATGATACGCAGTATTTT.

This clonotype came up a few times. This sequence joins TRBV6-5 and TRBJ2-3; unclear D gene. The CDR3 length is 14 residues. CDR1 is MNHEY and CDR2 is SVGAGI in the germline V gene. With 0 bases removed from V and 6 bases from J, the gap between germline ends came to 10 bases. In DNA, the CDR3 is TGTGCCAGCAGTTACTCCGGACCTCTGGATACGCAGTATTTT. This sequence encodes CASSYSGPLDTQYF.